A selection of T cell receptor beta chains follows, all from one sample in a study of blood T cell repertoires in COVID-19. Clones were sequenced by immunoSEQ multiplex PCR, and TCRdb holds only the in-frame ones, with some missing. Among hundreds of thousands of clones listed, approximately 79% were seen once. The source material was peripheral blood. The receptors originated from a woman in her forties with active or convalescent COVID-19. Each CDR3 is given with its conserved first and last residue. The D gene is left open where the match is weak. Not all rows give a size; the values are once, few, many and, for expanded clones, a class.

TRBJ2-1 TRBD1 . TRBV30 TGTGCCTGGAGTCCCGGGACAGGGAATCCCCAGTTCTTC CAWSPGTGNPQFF
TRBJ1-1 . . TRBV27 TGTGCCAGCAGTCTCTCACCTACAGGTATTACTGAAGCTTTCTTT CASSLSPTGITEAFF
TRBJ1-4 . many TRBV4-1 TGCGCCAGCAGCCAAGAAGTAGGGGTTGAAAAACTGTTTTTT CASSQEVGVEKLFF
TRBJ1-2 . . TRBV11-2 TGTGCCAGCAGGGGTAGAAGGGGGATGGGCTCTAACTATGGCTACACCTTC CASRGRRGMGSNYGYTF
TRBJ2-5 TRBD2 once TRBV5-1 TGCGCCAGCAGCTTGGCCGGACTAGAAGAGACCCAGTACTTC CASSLAGLEETQYF
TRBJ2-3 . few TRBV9 TGTGCCAGCAGCACAAGGGCCAGGGGGGGCACAGATACGCAGTATTTT CASSTRARGGTDTQYF
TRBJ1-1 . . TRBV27 TGTGCCAGCAGTCCCTTGACAGAGAACACTGAAGCTTTCTTT CASSPLTENTEAFF
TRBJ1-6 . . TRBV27 TGTGCCAGCAGTCCTTACATCGGAGGAGGGCCACCCCTCCACTTT CASSPYIGGGPPLHF
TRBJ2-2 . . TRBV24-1 TGTGCCACCAGTGCCCAAACCGGGGGGCAGCGTGGGGAGCTGTTTTTT CATSAQTGGQRGELFF
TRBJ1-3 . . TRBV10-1 TGCGCCAGCAGTGAGTCGCCCGGAGTCTCTGGAAACACCATATATTTT CASSESPGVSGNTIYF
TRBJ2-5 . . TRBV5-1 TGCGCCAGCAGCCTCCAAGAGACCCAGTACTTC CASSLQETQYF
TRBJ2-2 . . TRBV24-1 TGTGCCACCAGTGTAGGGGACTTAGACACCGGGGAGCTGTTTTTT CATSVGDLDTGELFF
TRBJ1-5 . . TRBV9 TGTGCCAGCGCGCCCACCGGGTATAGCAATCAGCCCCAGCATTTT CASAPTGYSNQPQHF
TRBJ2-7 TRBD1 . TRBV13 TGTGCCAGCAGTAATGGACAGGACTACGAGCAGTACTTC CASSNGQDYEQYF
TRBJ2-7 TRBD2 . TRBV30 TGTGCCTGGAGGGGGGGGTGGACCTACGAGCAGTACTTC CAWRGGWTYEQYF
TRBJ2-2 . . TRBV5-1 TGCGCCAGCAGCTTGTCACTTGCGAACACCGGGGAGCTGTTTTTT CASSLSLANTGELFF
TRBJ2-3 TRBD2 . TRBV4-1 TGCGCCAGCAGCCACCCGGGGCTAGCGGGGGGGAAAATGTGGTATTTT CASSHPGLAGGKMWYF
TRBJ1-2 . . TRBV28 TGTGCCAGCTCTAGGGAGATCCACTATGGCTACACCTTC CASSREIHYGYTF
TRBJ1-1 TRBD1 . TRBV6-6 TGTGCCAGCACCAGGGACAGATCGAACACTGAAGCTTTCTTT CASTRDRSNTEAFF
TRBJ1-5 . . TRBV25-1 TGTGCCAGCAGTGAATGGAGATATAGCAATCAGCCCCAGCATTTT CASSEWRYSNQPQHF
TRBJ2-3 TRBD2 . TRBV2 TGTGCCAGCAGTGTCCTAGCGGGGGGTAGAGATACGCAGTATTTT CASSVLAGGRDTQYF
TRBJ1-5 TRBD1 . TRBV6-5 TGTGCCAGCAGAGGACAGGGTCAAAATCAGCCCCAGCATTTT CASRGQGQNQPQHF
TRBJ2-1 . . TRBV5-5 TGTGCCAGCGAGATACGGTTCGTTGGTGAGCAGTTCTTC CASEIRFVGEQFF
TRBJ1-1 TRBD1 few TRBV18 TGTGCCAGCTCAGCCGACAGGGTCCAGAACACTGAAGCTTTCTTT CASSADRVQNTEAFF
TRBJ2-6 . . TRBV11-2 TGTGCCAGCAGCACCCCGGGACTTGCTACCGGGGCCAACGTCCTGACTTTC CASSTPGLATGANVLTF
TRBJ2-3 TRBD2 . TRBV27 TGTGCCAGCAGTTTAAGACTAGCGGGGGGGGCGGATACGCAGTATTTT CASSLRLAGGADTQYF
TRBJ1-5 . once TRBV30 TGTGCCTGGAGCAGAGGGGGACAGCCCCAGCATTTT CAWSRGGQPQHF
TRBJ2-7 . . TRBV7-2 TGTGCCAGCAGCGCTAGTTCAATGAGACCCAACGAGCAGTACTTC CASSASSMRPNEQYF
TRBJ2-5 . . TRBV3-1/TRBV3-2 TGTGCCAGCAGCCACGGGAGCCTCCAAGAGACCCAGTACTTC CASSHGSLQETQYF
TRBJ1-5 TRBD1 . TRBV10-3 TGTGCCATCAGTGATGGACAGGGGATAGACCAGCCCCAGCATTTT CAISDGQGIDQPQHF
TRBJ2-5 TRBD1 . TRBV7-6 TGTGCCAGCAGCTTGGACAGGTGGCAAGAGACCCAGTACTTC CASSLDRWQETQYF
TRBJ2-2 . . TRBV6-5 TGTGCCTACCAGGGGACCGGGGAGCTGTTTTTT CAYQGTGELFF
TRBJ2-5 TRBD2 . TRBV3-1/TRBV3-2 TGTGCCAGCAGCCAAGGGAAGAGGTGGGGGGGACAAGAGACCCAGTACTTC CASSQGKRWGGQETQYF
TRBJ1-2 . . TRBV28 TGTGCCAGCAGGTCCGCCCTGGGTCCCCTAGCTAACTATGGCTACACCTTC CASRSALGPLANYGYTF
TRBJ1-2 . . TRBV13 TGTGCCAGCAGCTTGTTAGCCGGCGGCTACACCTTC CASSLLAGGYTF
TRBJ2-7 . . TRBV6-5 TGTGCCGGAGGTACAAGGAGGCGGCACTCCTACGAGCAGTACTTC CAGGTRRRHSYEQYF
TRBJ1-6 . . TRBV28 TGTGCCAGCAGTTTTGGGCAGGGCCCCTCACCCCTCCACTTT CASSFGQGPSPLHF
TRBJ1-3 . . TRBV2 TGTGCCAGCGGGGGGAGAGATTTCTCTGGAAACACCATATATTTT CASGGRDFSGNTIYF
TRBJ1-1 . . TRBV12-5 TGTGCTAGTGCCTGGACGGGGGAGAACACTGAAGCTTTCTTT CASAWTGENTEAFF
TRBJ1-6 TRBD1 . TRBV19 TGTGCCAGTAGTATTGACAGGGGGCGATCACCCCTCCACTTT CASSIDRGRSPLHF
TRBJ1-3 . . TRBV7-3 TGTGCCAGCAGTCTAGGGGCCCCGAGCTCTGGAAACACCATATATTTT CASSLGAPSSGNTIYF
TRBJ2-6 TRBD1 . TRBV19 TGTGCCAGTAGGGCCGGGACAGGGGGTTTCTCTGGGGCCAACGTCCTGACTTTC CASRAGTGGFSGANVLTF
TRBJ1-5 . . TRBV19 TGTGCCAGTAGTATATGGAGGGACCGTGGCGGTCAGCCCCAGCATTTT CASSIWRDRGGQPQHF
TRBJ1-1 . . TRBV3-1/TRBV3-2 TGTGCCAGCAGCCAGGGTCGGGGGGGCCTGGAAGCTTTCTTT CASSQGRGGLEAFF
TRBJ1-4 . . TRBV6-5 TGTGCCAGCAGCTGGGTGAGGGAGGCTAATGAAAAACTGTTTTTT CASSWVREANEKLFF
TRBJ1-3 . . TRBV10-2 TGCGCCAGCAGTGAGACCACAGGCCCCGGAAACACCATATATTTT CASSETTGPGNTIYF
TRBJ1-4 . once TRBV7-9 TGTGCCAGCAGTTCCCCTCGGTTCAATGAAAAACTGTTTTTT CASSSPRFNEKLFF
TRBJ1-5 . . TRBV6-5 TGTGCCAGCAGTCCCGGGGGAGGGAGCAATCAGCCCCAGCATTTT CASSPGGGSNQPQHF
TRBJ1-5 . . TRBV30 TGTGCCTGGAGTGTACGGGGATACAATCAGCCCCAGCATTTT CAWSVRGYNQPQHF
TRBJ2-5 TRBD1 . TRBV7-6 TGTGCCAGCAGCTTAGCGCCCCAGGGGGCCTCGGTAGAGACCCAGTACTTC CASSLAPQGASVETQYF
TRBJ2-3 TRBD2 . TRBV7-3 TGTGCCAGCAGCTTAAACGGGGGGGCCCCAGATACGCAGTATTTT CASSLNGGAPDTQYF
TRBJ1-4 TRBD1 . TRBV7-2 TGTGCCAGCAGCTTAGAGACAGGGTCCTTCCTTGAAAAACTGTTTTTT CASSLETGSFLEKLFF
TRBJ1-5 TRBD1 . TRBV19 TGTGCCAGTAGTAAGGGACAGGAGGGTAATCAGCCCCAGCATTTT CASSKGQEGNQPQHF